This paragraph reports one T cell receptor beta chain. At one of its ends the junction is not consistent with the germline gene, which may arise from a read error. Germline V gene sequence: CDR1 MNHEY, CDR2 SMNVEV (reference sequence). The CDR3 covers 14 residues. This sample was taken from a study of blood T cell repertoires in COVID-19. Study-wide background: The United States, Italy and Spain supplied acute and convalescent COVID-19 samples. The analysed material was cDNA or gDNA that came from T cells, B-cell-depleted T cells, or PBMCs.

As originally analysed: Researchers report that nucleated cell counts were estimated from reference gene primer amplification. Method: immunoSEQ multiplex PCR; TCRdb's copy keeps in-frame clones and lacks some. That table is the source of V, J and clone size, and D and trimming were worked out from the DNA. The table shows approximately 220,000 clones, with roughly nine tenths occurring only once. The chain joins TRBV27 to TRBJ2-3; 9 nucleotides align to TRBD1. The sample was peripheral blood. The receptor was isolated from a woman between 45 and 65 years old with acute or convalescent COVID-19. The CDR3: CATSYGTGRNTQYF. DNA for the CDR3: TGTGCCACCAGTTACGGGACAGGGCGAAATACGCAGTATTTT.